This T cell receptor beta chain was sequenced in a study of blood T cells in healthy people across ages. Study information: Researchers report that template switching captured about one barcoded beta molecule per two T cells. Study-wide results and caveats: While age rose, TCR beta diversity per million T cells dropped in a roughly linear way.

Primers used in a second PCR of about 7 to 11 cycles were a sample-barcoded 5' primer and a J-beta primer mix. One entry per CDR3 protein results from TCRdb running MiXCR on the 5' RACE reads. In the table there are some 710,000 distinct CDR3 sequences, 22% of which are singletons. Individuals who donated were healthy Caucasians from Russia aged about 6 to 95. PBMCs numbering at least 6 million were isolated per sample. CDR1 is DFQATT, CDR2 SNEGSKA, per germline (reference sequence). J lost 5 bases, V lost 0 bases, and 3 bases had no gene match. The CDR3 is 13 amino acids. Details on this clonotype: Its matching antigen is unknown.

V and J are TRBV20-1 and TRBJ2-5; TRBD1 matches 7 bases. The sequencing input was blood. The receptor was isolated from a man between 65 and 80 years old in good health. The CDR3 DNA follows: TGCAGTGCTAGAGACACAGGGGCGGAGACCCAGTACTTC. As protein: CSARDTGAETQYF.